This TCR beta chain derives from a study of radiotherapy plus CTLA-4 blockade in lung cancer. V gave up 1 base and J gave up 6 bases; unmatched junction bases: 5. The CDR3 is 16 amino acids. Germline CDR1 is SGHTA and CDR2 is FQGTGA. Sequencing used immunoSEQ multiplex PCR; TCRdb keeps in-frame clones, though not all of them. The table records tens of thousands of clones, 70% to 85% of them present only once. The chain couples TRBV7-3 to TRBJ2-3, with TRBD1 matching 12 bases. This TCR was sampled from a human donor with non-small cell lung cancer who had stable disease on radiotherapy plus ipilimumab. The starting material was peripheral blood, obtained from a patient treated with radiotherapy plus ipilimumab. CDR3 sequence reads: CASSLRGQGAGDTQYF. In DNA form, the CDR3 reads TGTGCCAGCAGCTTAAGGGGACAGGGGGCCGGGGATACGCAGTATTTT.